The subject of this entry is one T cell receptor beta chain. Its target is unknown. This sample was included in a study of OX40 agonist ivuxolimab in advanced cancers. General study results and limits: With doses of 0.1 to 3.0 mg/kg, CD4+ and CD8+ blood T cells had undergone clonal expansion by week 6. On average, CD8+ T cells showed a greater number of expanded clones than CD4+.

Here immunoSEQ multiplex PCR was the method, and the copy in TCRdb shows in-frame clones only, minus some. This table holds under 95,000 clones, roughly nine tenths found once. CDR3 length equals 15 residues. In germline, CDR1 is SGHTA, CDR2 FQGNSA. V was cut by 2 bases and J by 3 bases, with 14 bases left in between. The genes are TRBV7-2 and TRBJ2-7; no clear D. The sequence was obtained from an adult with an advanced solid tumor such as melanoma, head and neck, liver or kidney cancer. The sample here was CD4+ or CD8+ T cells sorted from blood, taken in a trial of the OX40 agonist ivuxolimab. The CDR3 DNA reads TGTGCCAGCAGCTTATACAGTCGGGCAGACTACGAGCAGTACTTC. Protein: CASSLYSRADYEQYF.